Listed here are 27 T cell receptor beta chains from one sample, sequenced in a study of blood T cell repertoires in COVID-19. Data came from immunoSEQ multiplex PCR; TCRdb stores just in-frame clones and leaves some out. The data contain about 250,000 clones, 86% of them singletons. The sample comprised peripheral blood. Receptors originate from an elderly woman with COVID-19, enrolled during active disease.

The chain joins TRBV3-1 (or the pseudogene TRBV3-2) to TRBJ1-3; the match to TRBD1 covers 7 bases. The J segment lost 3 bases and the V segment lost 2 bases, leaving 13 bases of the junction unmatched. The CDR3 is 18 residues long. CDR1 is LGHDT and CDR2 is YNNKEL in the germline V gene (reference sequence). The CDR3, as DNA: TGTGCCAGCAGCCAATATCGTCCAGGGGGTCTCGGTGGAAACACCATATATTTT. Its translation is CASSQYRPGGLGGNTIYF.

This sequence joins TRBV27 and TRBJ2-2, with 7 positions matching TRBD1. CDR1 and CDR2 from the germline V gene are MNHEY and SMNVEV (reference sequence). The ends lost 6 bases at V and 6 bases at J; junction bases unmatched: 7. This CDR3 comprises 14 residues. This CDR3 is CASSPFDRAGELFF. The DNA of the CDR3 is TGTGCCAGCAGCCCCTTCGACAGGGCCGGGGAGCTGTTTTTT.

This chain joins TRBV19 and TRBJ1-3, with D unclear. Germline V gene sequence: CDR1 LNHDA, CDR2 SQIVND (reference sequence). With 3 bases removed from V and 9 bases from J, the gap between germline ends came to 6 bases. The CDR3 consists of 11 residues. CDR3 nucleotides: TGTGCCAGTAGTATTTCAGGCACCATATATTTT. Translating gives CASSISGTIYF.

This clone was seen just once. The same CDR3 is also encoded by other DNA sequences in this sample. V and J are TRBV5-1 and TRBJ1-3, with 7 bases that match TRBD1. There are 15 residues in the CDR3. Unmatched junction bases numbered 4, after V lost 4 bases and J lost 0 bases. Germline assignment: CDR1 SGHRS and CDR2 YFSETQ. The CDR3 region is CASSRDSGSGNTIYF. In DNA, the CDR3 is TGCGCCAGCAGCAGGGACAGCGGCTCTGGAAACACCATATATTTT.

This clone has a handful of counts. The V and J genes are TRBV3-1 (or the pseudogene TRBV3-2) and TRBJ1-2, with D possibly matching TRBD1 (5 bases). The germline V and J ends were trimmed by 4 bases and 8 bases, with 14 bases remaining between them. This CDR3 contains 13 residues. Germline V lookup: CDR1 LGHDT, CDR2 YNNKEL (reference sequence). The CDR3 is CASSRGGREGYTF. In DNA form, the CDR3 reads TGTGCCAGCAGCCGGGGAGGCAGGGAAGGCTACACCTTC.

The chain's CDR3 is CAHGRPVYNSPLHF. The CDR3 nucleotides read TGTGCCCACGGCAGGCCGGTCTATAATTCACCCCTCCACTTT. The J gene is TRBJ1-6, the V gene TRBV28; D ambiguous. The CDR3 extends over 14 amino acids. V shed 11 bases and J shed 3 bases, with 14 bases lying between them. Germline CDR1 is MDHEN and CDR2 is SYDVKM.

As for this clone: Distinct nucleotide sequences in the sample also encode this CDR3. The rearrangement uses TRBV7-9 and TRBJ2-3, with D possibly being TRBD2 (5 bases). The CDR3 loop spans 16 amino acids. Germline lookup yields CDR1 SEHNR and CDR2 FQNEAQ (reference sequence). Trimming stripped 5 bases from V and 2 bases from J, with 17 bases between. The CDR3: CASSLGGGSFTDTQYF. CDR3 in DNA: TGTGCCAGCAGCCTTGGAGGCGGATCTTTCACAGATACGCAGTATTTT. Full variable domain (outside the CDR3, taken from reference TRBV7-9 and TRBJ2-3): DTGVSQNPRHKITKRGQNVTFRCDPISEHNRLYWYRQTLGQGPEFLTYFQNEAQLEKSRLLSDRFSAERPKGSFSTLEIQRTEQGDSAMYLCASSLGGGSFTDTQYFGPGTRLTVL.

Notes on this clone: Other DNA sequences from this sample encode an identical CDR3 as well. The chain recombines TRBV29-1 with TRBJ1-1; TRBD1 matches 8 bases. The CDR3 totals 12 residues. J was trimmed by 6 bases and V by 5 bases; bases with no gene match: 5. Germline-derived CDR1 and CDR2 are SQVTM and ANQGSEA. CDR3 bases: TGCAGCGTTCGTCAGGGGGCAGCTGAAGCTTTCTTT. This translates into CSVRQGAAEAFF.

The genes are TRBV5-1 and TRBJ2-1, with D possibly TRBD1 on 5 matching bases. V was shortened by 4 bases and J by 6 bases, with 11 bases between the two germline ends. Germline V gene sequence: CDR1 SGHRS, CDR2 YFSETQ. The CDR3 sequence is 13 residues long. This CDR3 is CASSPQGINEQFF. CDR3 coding DNA: TGCGCCAGCAGCCCCCAGGGAATCAATGAGCAGTTCTTC.

The chain uses TRBV7-2 and TRBJ2-2; D is unclear. This CDR3 comprises 13 residues. Trimming shortened V by 6 bases and J by 6 bases, and 11 bases separated the two germline ends. Germline values: CDR1 SGHTA, CDR2 FQGNSA. The chain's CDR3 is CASRPTQAGELFF. CDR3 nucleotide sequence: TGTGCCAGCAGACCTACCCAGGCCGGGGAGCTGTTTTTT.

The chain combines TRBV18 with TRBJ1-1, with 11 bases aligning to TRBD1. Per the germline V gene, CDR1 is KGHSH and CDR2 is LQKENI. V lost 3 bases, J lost 5 bases, and 5 bases stayed unmatched. There are 15 residues in the CDR3. The CDR3 DNA reads as TGTGCCAGCTCACCCGGGACAGGGGGAAGGACTGAAGCTTTCTTT. Its translation is CASSPGTGGRTEAFF. The full variable domain, rest sourced from reference TRBV18 and TRBJ1-1, is NAGVMQNPRHLVRRRGQEARLRCSPMKGHSHVYWYRQLPEEGLKFMVYLQKENIIDESGMPKERFSAEFPKEGPSILRIQQVVRGDSAAYFCASSPGTGGRTEAFFGQGTRLTVV.

The chain uses TRBV24-1 and TRBJ2-4, with TRBD1 matching over 7 bases. Germline V gives CDR1 KGHDR, CDR2 SFDVKD. V shed 1 base and J 5 bases; nucleotides not matched to a gene: 4. This CDR3 is 15 amino acids long. The CDR3 region has the DNA TGTGCCACCAGTGATTTCAGGCAGGGGGAAAACATTCAGTACTTC. Amino acids: CATSDFRQGENIQYF.

This chain connects TRBV2 to TRBJ2-1, with 8 bases aligning to TRBD1. The CDR3 spans 17 residues. CDR1 is SNHLY, CDR2 FYNNEI, per germline. V was clipped by 5 bases and J by 3 bases; unmatched bases: 12. CDR3 residues: CASSSLSGGAGYNEQFF. The CDR3, as DNA: TGTGCCAGCAGTTCCCTTTCAGGGGGCGCGGGCTACAATGAGCAGTTCTTC.

To note about this clone: Other DNA sequences within the sample encode an identical CDR3. This chain uses TRBV7-2 with TRBJ1-5; TRBD1 might be the D (5 bases). The germline V and J ends were trimmed by 1 base and 4 bases, with 11 bases remaining between them. This CDR3 contains 15 residues. The germline V gene encodes CDR1 SGHTA and CDR2 FQGNSA. For the CDR3, the DNA is TGTGCCAGCAGCTTAGGAACGGGGGGTAATCAGCCCCAGCATTTT. This translates into CASSLGTGGNQPQHF.

This rearrangement joins TRBV23-1 to TRBJ1-1, with 8 nucleotides matching TRBD1. TRBV23-1 falls under the ORF class, with uncertain function. V lost 11 bases and J lost 0; bases outside the gene matches: 20. The CDR3 has 18 amino acids. The CDR3 DNA is TGCGCCTCAGCCGAGACAGGGGTTTGGTACGGGGTGAACACTGAAGCTTTCTTT. It translates to CASAETGVWYGVNTEAFF.

CDR3: CASSKRGQGLYEAFF. The CDR3 bases are TGTGCCAGCAGTAAACGCGGACAGGGATTATATGAAGCTTTCTTT. The chain carries TRBV5-6 and TRBJ1-1; TRBD1 agrees at 8 bases. The CDR3 runs 15 residues. The V and J ends lost 5 bases and 7 bases, in that order; junction bases with no gene match: 13. Germline CDR1 SGHDT, CDR2 YYEEEE.

The J gene is TRBJ1-1, the V gene TRBV6-5; weak D call: TRBD1 (5 bases). Germline values: CDR1 MNHEY, CDR2 SVGAGI. With 6 bases removed from V and 5 bases from J, the gap between germline ends came to 13 bases. This CDR3 has 13 amino acids. Here the CDR3 reads CASRGTQGTEAFF. The DNA for the CDR3 is TGTGCCAGCAGGGGCACCCAGGGAACTGAAGCTTTCTTT.

The V and J genes are TRBV7-8 and TRBJ1-5; unclear D gene. Per germline, CDR1 SGHVS and CDR2 FQNEAQ. CDR3 length: 15 residues. Trimming took 1 base from V and 4 from J, leaving 11 bases between them. CDR3 region: CASSLGSVLNQPQHF. The CDR3 nucleotides are TGTGCCAGCAGCTTAGGTTCAGTTTTGAATCAGCCCCAGCATTTT.

The CDR3 region is CAARPYSGGAFGEQYF. The CDR3, as DNA: TGTGCTGCAAGGCCATATAGCGGGGGGGCCTTTGGCGAGCAGTACTTC. V usage is TRBV5-4 and J usage is TRBJ2-7; TRBD2 matches at 11 bases. Germline loops: CDR1 SGHNT, CDR2 YYREEE (reference sequence). There are 16 residues in the CDR3.

The CDR3 DNA reads TGTGCCAGCAGCAAAATCGGGACTAGCGGGGAGAATGAGCAGTTCTTC. Amino acid sequence: CASSKIGTSGENEQFF. The V call is TRBV5-4, the J call TRBJ2-1, with 13 nucleotides matching TRBD2. Trimming removed 4 bases from V and 7 bases from J; junction bases left unmatched: 8. Per the germline V gene, CDR1 is SGHNT and CDR2 is YYREEE (reference sequence). The CDR3 is 16 amino acids.

The CDR3: CASSNSGVKETQYF. The CDR3 DNA follows: TGTGCCAGCAGCAATTCTGGAGTAAAAGAGACCCAGTACTTC. The chain links TRBV2 to TRBJ2-5; D unclear. Germline V gene sequence: CDR1 SNHLY, CDR2 FYNNEI. V lost 6 bases, J lost 3 bases, and 14 bases lay in between. The CDR3 is 14 amino acids.

The chain has TRBV7-9 and TRBJ1-1; 7 bases are shared with TRBD1. The CDR3 sequence is 15 residues long. The germline V gene has CDR1 SEHNR and CDR2 FQNEAQ (reference sequence). With V trimmed by 5 bases and J by 0 bases, 6 bases remained unmatched. In DNA form, the CDR3 reads TGTGCCAGCAGCCCCTCCGGGACAGTGAACACTGAAGCTTTCTTT. Translated, it gives CASSPSGTVNTEAFF.

With regard to this clone: The sample has other DNA sequences that encode this CDR3 too. This chain connects TRBV5-1 to TRBJ1-3; 9 bases match TRBD1. V dropped 4 bases and J dropped 4; count of bases not matched to a gene: 3. The CDR3 has 14 residues. Germline CDR1 is SGHRS and CDR2 is YFSETQ. This chain's CDR3 is CASSPGTGGNTIYF. For the CDR3, the DNA is TGCGCCAGCAGCCCCGGGACAGGGGGAAACACCATATATTTT.

The V call is TRBV2, the J call TRBJ1-3; tentatively, D is TRBD1 (5 bases). V was clipped by 4 bases and J by 4 bases, with 11 bases between them. The CDR3 has 14 amino acids. Germline V gene data show CDR1 as SNHLY and CDR2 as FYNNEI. The CDR3 sequence is CASSVLRAGNTIYF. The CDR3 bases are TGTGCCAGCAGTGTTCTCAGGGCCGGAAACACCATATATTTT. Complete variable domain (other parts from reference TRBV2 and TRBJ1-3): EPEVTQTPSHQVTQMGQEVILRCVPISNHLYFYWYRQILGQKVEFLVSFYNNEISEKSEIFDDQFSVERPDGSNFTLKIRSTKLEDSAMYFCASSVLRAGNTIYFGEGSWLTVV.

The rearrangement links TRBV19 to TRBJ1-2, with D unresolved. This CDR3 is built from 16 residues. The germline gives CDR1 LNHDA, CDR2 SQIVND (reference sequence). Trimming took 3 bases from V and 4 from J, leaving 18 bases between them. Written as DNA, the CDR3 is TGTGCCAGTAGTATTGAGATAGGAGCCTCTAGCTATGGCTACACCTTC. The encoded protein is CASSIEIGASSYGYTF.

The gene calls are TRBV6-5 and TRBJ1-4; D is uncertain. The CDR3 is 12 residues long. Per germline, CDR1 MNHEY and CDR2 SVGAGI. The V gene lost 6 bases and the J gene lost 3 bases, with 5 bases spanning the gap. DNA for the CDR3: TGTGCCAGCAGATCGGCTAATGAAAAACTGTTTTTT. It encodes CASRSANEKLFF.

Points on this clone: Other DNA sequences within the sample encode an identical CDR3. This chain uses TRBV18 with TRBJ1-6; TRBD1 is a possible D gene (5 bases). Germline V gives CDR1 KGHSH, CDR2 LQKENI. This CDR3 is built from 14 residues. Deletions cut 2 bases from V and 5 bases from J, with 7 bases between. The CDR3 protein is CASSPTGDNSPLHF. DNA of the CDR3: TGTGCCAGCTCACCAACAGGAGATAATTCACCCCTCCACTTT. Based on the CDR3 plus reference TRBV18 and TRBJ1-6, the full variable domain is NAGVMQNPRHLVRRRGQEARLRCSPMKGHSHVYWYRQLPEEGLKFMVYLQKENIIDESGMPKERFSAEFPKEGPSILRIQQVVRGDSAAYFCASSPTGDNSPLHFGNGTRLTVT.